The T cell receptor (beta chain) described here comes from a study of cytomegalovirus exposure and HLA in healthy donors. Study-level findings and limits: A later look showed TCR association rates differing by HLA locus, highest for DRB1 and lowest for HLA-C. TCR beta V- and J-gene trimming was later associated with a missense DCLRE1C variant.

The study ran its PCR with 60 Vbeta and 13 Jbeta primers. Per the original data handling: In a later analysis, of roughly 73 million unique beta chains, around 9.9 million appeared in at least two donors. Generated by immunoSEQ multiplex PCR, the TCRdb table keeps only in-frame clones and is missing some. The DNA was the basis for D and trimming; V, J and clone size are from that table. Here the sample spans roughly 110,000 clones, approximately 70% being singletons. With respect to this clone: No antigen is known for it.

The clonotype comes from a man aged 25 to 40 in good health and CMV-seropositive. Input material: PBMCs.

CDR3 sequence reads: CASSISDRVNTEAFF. The CDR3 region has the DNA TGTGCCAGCAGCATATCCGACAGAGTGAACACTGAAGCTTTCTTT. This chain uses TRBV7-8 with TRBJ1-1, with D maybe TRBD1 (5 bases). The V gene lost 5 bases and the J gene lost 0 bases, with 13 bases spanning the gap. Germline-derived CDR1 and CDR2 are SGHVS and FQNEAQ. The length of the CDR3 is 15 residues.